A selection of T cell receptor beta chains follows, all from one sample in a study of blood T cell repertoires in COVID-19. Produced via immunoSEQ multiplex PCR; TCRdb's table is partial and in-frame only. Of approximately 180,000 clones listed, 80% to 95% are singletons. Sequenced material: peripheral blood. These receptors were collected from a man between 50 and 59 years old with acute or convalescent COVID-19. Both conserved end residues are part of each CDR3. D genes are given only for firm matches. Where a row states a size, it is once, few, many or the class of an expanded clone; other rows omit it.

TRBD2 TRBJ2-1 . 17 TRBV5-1 CASSPGLAGGPAHEQFF TGCGCCAGCAGCCCGGGGCTAGCGGGAGGACCTGCCCATGAGCAGTTCTTC
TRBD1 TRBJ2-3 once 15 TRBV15 CATYPNRGHTDTQYF TGTGCCACCTACCCCAACAGGGGGCACACAGATACGCAGTATTTT
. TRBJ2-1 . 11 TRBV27 CASCRGNEQFF TGTGCCAGCTGTAGGGGTAATGAGCAGTTCTTC
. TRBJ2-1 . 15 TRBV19 CASSIGVGGNNEQFF TGTGCCAGTAGTATAGGAGTGGGGGGAAACAATGAGCAGTTCTTC
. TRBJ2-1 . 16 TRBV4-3 CASSQGLSSSYNEQFF TGCGCCAGCAGCCAAGGGCTGTCCAGCTCCTACAATGAGCAGTTCTTC
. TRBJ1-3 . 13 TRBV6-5 CASRRGGGNTIYF TGTGCCAGTAGACGGGGTGGTGGAAACACCATATATTTT
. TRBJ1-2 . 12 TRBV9 CASSVGGFGYTF TGTGCCAGCAGCGTAGGAGGTTTTGGCTACACCTTC
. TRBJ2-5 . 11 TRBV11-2 CASSSPPGAYF TGTGCCAGCAGCTCACCCCCAGGGGCTTACTTC
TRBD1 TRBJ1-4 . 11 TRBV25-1 CASSKGQWVFF TGTGCCAGCAGTAAGGGACAGTGGGTGTTTTTT
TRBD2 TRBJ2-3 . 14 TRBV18 CASSPSGSTDTQYF TGTGCCAGCTCACCTAGCGGGAGCACAGATACGCAGTATTTT
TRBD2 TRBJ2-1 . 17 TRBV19 CASSPWGSSGIHNEQFF TGTGCCAGTAGTCCCTGGGGGTCTAGCGGGATCCACAATGAGCAGTTCTTC
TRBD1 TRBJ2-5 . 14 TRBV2 CASSGTGQDETQYF TGTGCCAGCAGTGGGACAGGGCAGGATGAGACCCAGTACTTC
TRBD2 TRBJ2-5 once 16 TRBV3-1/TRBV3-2 CASSRGLAGLQETQYF TGTGCCAGCAGCCGGGGACTAGCGGGACTCCAAGAGACCCAGTACTTC
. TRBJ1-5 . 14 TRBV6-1 CASSEWQKNQPQHF TGTGCCAGCAGTGAATGGCAGAAAAATCAGCCCCAGCATTTT
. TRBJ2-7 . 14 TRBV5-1 CASSLQASSYEQYF TGCGCCAGCAGCTTGCAAGCTTCCTCCTACGAGCAGTACTTC
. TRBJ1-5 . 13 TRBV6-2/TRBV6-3 CASNPGGIQPQHF TGTGCCAGCAACCCTGGGGGCATCCAGCCCCAGCATTTT
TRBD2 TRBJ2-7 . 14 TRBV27 CASSLAGGRSEQYF TGTGCCAGCAGTCTAGCGGGAGGGCGGTCCGAGCAGTACTTC
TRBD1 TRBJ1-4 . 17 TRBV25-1 CASSEFKTGAANEKLFF TGTGCCAGCAGTGAATTCAAGACAGGGGCAGCTAATGAAAAACTGTTTTTT
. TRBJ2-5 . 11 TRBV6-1 CATARGETQYF TGTGCCACCGCCCGGGGGGAGACCCAGTACTTC
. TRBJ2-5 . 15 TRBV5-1 CASSSIGGSGETQYF TGCGCCAGCAGCTCCATTGGCGGATCTGGGGAGACCCAGTACTTC
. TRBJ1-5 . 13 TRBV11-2 CASSLSLNQPQHF TGTGCCAGCAGCTTGAGTCTTAATCAGCCCCAGCATTTT
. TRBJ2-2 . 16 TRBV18 CASSPPSSRGTGELFF TGTGCCAGCTCACCACCGTCATCAAGGGGGACCGGGGAGCTGTTTTTT
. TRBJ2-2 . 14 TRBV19 CASSMGRDTGELFF TGTGCCAGTAGTATGGGCAGAGACACCGGGGAGCTGTTTTTT
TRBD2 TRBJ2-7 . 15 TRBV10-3 CAISATSASSYEQYF TGTGCCATCAGTGCCACTAGCGCTAGCTCCTACGAGCAGTACTTC
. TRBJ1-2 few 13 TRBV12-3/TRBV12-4 CASCPGQHYGYTF TGTGCCAGCTGCCCGGGACAACACTATGGCTACACCTTC
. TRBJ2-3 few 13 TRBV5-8 CASSPSGTDTQYF TGTGCCAGCAGCCCCAGCGGGACAGATACGCAGTATTTT
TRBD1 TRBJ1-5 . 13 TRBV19 CASSRGLFQPQHF TGTGCCAGTAGCAGGGGGCTATTTCAGCCCCAGCATTTT
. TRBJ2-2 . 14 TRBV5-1 CASKAAPRAGELFF TGCGCCAGCAAAGCGGCTCCTCGGGCCGGGGAGCTGTTTTTT
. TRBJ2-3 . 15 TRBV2 CASSGFSVGTDTQYF TGTGCCAGCAGTGGATTTTCAGTCGGCACAGATACGCAGTATTTT
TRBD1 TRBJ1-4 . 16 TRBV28 CASSLWGQGAGEKLFF TGTGCCAGCAGTTTATGGGGACAGGGGGCAGGGGAAAAACTGTTTTTT